A selection of T cell receptor beta chains follows, all from one sample in a study of CD8+ T cells in alopecia areata. TCRdb keeps only in-frame clones here, not all; method: immunoSEQ multiplex PCR. The sample lists approximately 98,000 clones, roughly 55% occurring once. Sequencing was carried out using NKG2D-low CD8+ T cells sorted from blood. The receptors here all came from a human donor with alopecia areata. The CDR3 runs from the conserved cysteine through the conserved F or W. D genes are given only for firm matches. Some rows have no size entry. The others give once, few or many, or a class for an expanded clone.

d_gene	j_gene	len	abundance	v_gene	CDR3aa	CDR3nt
.	TRBJ1-4	14	.	TRBV7-9	CASSLGQGGEKLFF	TGTGCCAGCAGCTTAGGGCAGGGTGGTGAAAAACTGTTTTTT
TRBD1	TRBJ2-7	15	once	TRBV27	CASCLTGTGLCEQYF	TGTGCCAGCTGCCTAACCGGGACAGGGTTATGCGAGCAGTACTTC
TRBD1	TRBJ2-2	17	.	TRBV9	CASSVGGQGRNTGELFF	TGTGCCAGCAGCGTAGGGGGACAGGGGCGAAACACCGGGGAGCTGTTTTTT
TRBD2	TRBJ2-3	18	.	TRBV10-3	CAISGLAGGPAEADTQYF	TGTGCCATCAGCGGACTAGCGGGAGGGCCGGCCGAGGCAGATACGCAGTATTTT
.	TRBJ2-1	11	.	TRBV19	CATAGLGAWFF	TGTGCCACCGCTGGGCTAGGGGCCTGGTTCTTC
TRBD1	TRBJ2-7	13	few	TRBV9	CASSVTTGVEQYF	TGTGCCAGCAGCGTAACGACAGGGGTTGAGCAGTACTTC
.	TRBJ2-3	14	.	TRBV6-6	CATTILDSTDTQYF	TGTGCCACAACGATCTTGGACAGCACAGATACGCAGTATTTT
.	TRBJ1-1	14	.	TRBV27	CASSLGGAITEAFF	TGTGCCAGCAGTCTGGGGGGGGCAATCACTGAAGCTTTCTTT
TRBD1	TRBJ1-5	16	.	TRBV4-1	CASSQAGQAINQPQHF	TGCGCCAGCAGCCAAGCAGGACAGGCCATCAATCAGCCCCAGCATTTT
TRBD2	TRBJ2-4	16	.	TRBV19	CASSPQGGIAKNIQYF	TGTGCCAGTAGTCCTCAGGGAGGGATAGCCAAAAACATTCAGTACTTC
TRBD2	TRBJ2-5	17	.	TRBV5-1	CASSSPGTSGSWETQYF	TGCGCCAGCAGCTCCCCCGGGACTAGCGGGAGTTGGGAGACCCAGTACTTC